Listed below are T cell receptor beta chains from one sample, sequenced in a study of cytomegalovirus exposure and HLA in healthy donors. Method: immunoSEQ multiplex PCR; TCRdb's copy keeps in-frame clones and lacks some. The sample lists 200,000 or so clones; approximately 85% were seen once. Sample: PBMCs. These receptors originate from a woman aged 45-65 years in good health and CMV-seropositive. Both conserved end residues are part of each CDR3. The order of the fields is J gene, D gene, clone size, V gene, CDR3 DNA, CDR3 protein. D genes are given only for firm matches. Clone sizes are given selectively: once, few, many, or a class where the clone is expanded.

j_gene: TRBJ2-1; d_gene: .; abundance: once; v_gene: TRBV11-3; CDR3nt: TGTGCCAGCAGCTTTGGCCATGAGCAGTTCTTC; CDR3aa: CASSFGHEQFF
j_gene: TRBJ2-5; d_gene: .; abundance: .; v_gene: TRBV18; CDR3nt: TGTGCCAGCTCACCACCCGGACAGATGTACCAAGAGACCCAGTACTTC; CDR3aa: CASSPPGQMYQETQYF
j_gene: TRBJ2-1; d_gene: TRBD2; abundance: .; v_gene: TRBV4-1; CDR3nt: TGCGCCAGCAGGCACATACTAGCGGGGGGGCCCAGGGAGCAGTTCTTC; CDR3aa: CASRHILAGGPREQFF
j_gene: TRBJ2-5; d_gene: TRBD2; abundance: .; v_gene: TRBV7-2; CDR3nt: TGTGCCAGCAGCTTAGATCTTTCGGGGGGCCAAGAGACCCAGTACTTC; CDR3aa: CASSLDLSGGQETQYF
j_gene: TRBJ1-1; d_gene: .; abundance: .; v_gene: TRBV25-1; CDR3nt: TGTGCCAGCAGGGAGGGGGGGGCGCTGGCCACTGAAGCTTTCTTT; CDR3aa: CASREGGALATEAFF
j_gene: TRBJ2-7; d_gene: .; abundance: .; v_gene: TRBV6-1; CDR3nt: TGTGCCACAGGGGGGAACGAGCAGTACTTC; CDR3aa: CATGGNEQYF
j_gene: TRBJ2-1; d_gene: TRBD1; abundance: .; v_gene: TRBV5-4; CDR3nt: TGTGCCAGCAGCCACCGGGACAGGCTTTACAATGAGCAGTTCTTC; CDR3aa: CASSHRDRLYNEQFF
j_gene: TRBJ1-2; d_gene: .; abundance: few; v_gene: TRBV2; CDR3nt: TGTGCCAGCAGTGAGAGGGCTAACTATGGCTACACCTTC; CDR3aa: CASSERANYGYTF
j_gene: TRBJ2-7; d_gene: .; abundance: .; v_gene: TRBV6-1; CDR3nt: TGTGCCAGCAGTGAATATAAGGGGGAAAGCGTGGACGAGCAGTACTTC; CDR3aa: CASSEYKGESVDEQYF
j_gene: TRBJ1-5; d_gene: .; abundance: few; v_gene: TRBV7-2; CDR3nt: TGTGCCAGCAGCTTGGGGAGGGCCCCAGGAGCCCAGCATTTT; CDR3aa: CASSLGRAPGAQHF
j_gene: TRBJ1-5; d_gene: .; abundance: .; v_gene: TRBV27; CDR3nt: TGTGCCAGCAGTGGCAACAATCAGCCCCAGCATTTT; CDR3aa: CASSGNNQPQHF
j_gene: TRBJ1-2; d_gene: .; abundance: .; v_gene: TRBV29-1; CDR3nt: TGCAGCGTTGATCGACACCTGGGAGGGGGCTACACCTTC; CDR3aa: CSVDRHLGGGYTF
j_gene: TRBJ2-7; d_gene: TRBD2; abundance: .; v_gene: TRBV27; CDR3nt: TGTGCCAGCTCCTCCCCTAGCGGATTCGAGCAGTACTTC; CDR3aa: CASSSPSGFEQYF
j_gene: TRBJ2-1; d_gene: TRBD2; abundance: .; v_gene: TRBV5-6; CDR3nt: TGTGCCAGCAGCCGGCGGCCGGGACTAGCGGCGGTGACTGAGCAGTTCTTC; CDR3aa: CASSRRPGLAAVTEQFF
j_gene: TRBJ2-5; d_gene: TRBD2; abundance: .; v_gene: TRBV18; CDR3nt: TGTGCCAGCTCAGGGCCACTAGCGCTTAAAGAGACCCAGTACTTC; CDR3aa: CASSGPLALKETQYF
j_gene: TRBJ1-1; d_gene: .; abundance: .; v_gene: TRBV27; CDR3nt: TGTGCCAGCAGTTTATCGACGGGTGCGAACACTGAAGCTTTCTTT; CDR3aa: CASSLSTGANTEAFF
j_gene: TRBJ2-7; d_gene: TRBD1; abundance: once; v_gene: TRBV7-9; CDR3nt: TGTGCCAGCAGACGTACAGGGGGCTCCTACGAGCAGTACTTC; CDR3aa: CASRRTGGSYEQYF
j_gene: TRBJ2-1; d_gene: TRBD1; abundance: .; v_gene: TRBV7-2; CDR3nt: TGTGCCAGCCGTTTCCGGCCTCCCAGGCAGGGGGCGGGAAATGAGCAGTTCTTC; CDR3aa: CASRFRPPRQGAGNEQFF
j_gene: TRBJ1-3; d_gene: TRBD1; abundance: .; v_gene: TRBV18; CDR3nt: TGTGCCAGCTCACTAACGCGGGACAGTGGAGGAAACACCATATATTTT; CDR3aa: CASSLTRDSGGNTIYF
j_gene: TRBJ2-7; d_gene: .; abundance: .; v_gene: TRBV5-1; CDR3nt: TGCGCCAGCAGCTCTCAGGGGATCTCCTACGAGCAGTACTTC; CDR3aa: CASSSQGISYEQYF
j_gene: TRBJ2-3; d_gene: .; abundance: .; v_gene: TRBV11-1; CDR3nt: TGTGCCAGCAGGGGCGGGATCCATAACACAGATACGCAGTATTTT; CDR3aa: CASRGGIHNTDTQYF
j_gene: TRBJ2-5; d_gene: TRBD2; abundance: .; v_gene: TRBV4-3; CDR3nt: TGCGCCAGCAGTCCTGGGCTAGCGGGGGGGATCCAAGAGACCCAGTACTTC; CDR3aa: CASSPGLAGGIQETQYF
j_gene: TRBJ2-5; d_gene: TRBD2; abundance: once; v_gene: TRBV5-4; CDR3nt: TGTGCCAGCAGCTGGGGGACTAGCGGGAGGCCCAGCCAAGAGACCCAGTACTTC; CDR3aa: CASSWGTSGRPSQETQYF
j_gene: TRBJ2-5; d_gene: .; abundance: .; v_gene: TRBV28; CDR3nt: TGTGCCAGCAGTTTGGGGGGGCGCGGCCAAGAGACCCAGTACTTC; CDR3aa: CASSLGGRGQETQYF
j_gene: TRBJ1-2; d_gene: .; abundance: .; v_gene: TRBV5-4; CDR3nt: TGTGCCAGCAGCCTCAAGACTGAGACCGGCTACACCTTC; CDR3aa: CASSLKTETGYTF
j_gene: TRBJ2-2; d_gene: TRBD1; abundance: .; v_gene: TRBV28; CDR3nt: TGTGCCAGCAGTTTACCCCCGGGACAGGGATGGACCGGGGAGCTGTTTTTT; CDR3aa: CASSLPPGQGWTGELFF
j_gene: TRBJ2-2; d_gene: .; abundance: .; v_gene: TRBV5-6; CDR3nt: TGTGCCAGCAGCTTCGCCCGGACCGGGGAGCTGTTTTTT; CDR3aa: CASSFARTGELFF
j_gene: TRBJ2-5; d_gene: TRBD1; abundance: .; v_gene: TRBV2; CDR3nt: TGTGCCAGCAAAGGACAGGGTCAAGAGACCCAGTACTTC; CDR3aa: CASKGQGQETQYF
j_gene: TRBJ1-1; d_gene: TRBD1; abundance: .; v_gene: TRBV6-4; CDR3nt: TGTGCCAGCAGTGGCTCGGGGGACAGTCGGGTAGCTTTCTTT; CDR3aa: CASSGSGDSRVAFF
j_gene: TRBJ1-5; d_gene: TRBD1; abundance: few; v_gene: TRBV27; CDR3nt: TGTGCCAGCAGAAGAGACAGGGGGAGCAATCAGCCCCAGCATTTT; CDR3aa: CASRRDRGSNQPQHF
j_gene: TRBJ2-2; d_gene: TRBD1; abundance: .; v_gene: TRBV5-1; CDR3nt: TGCGCCAGCAGCTTGACGGACAGGCTGGCCGGGGAGCTGTTTTTT; CDR3aa: CASSLTDRLAGELFF
j_gene: TRBJ2-4; d_gene: .; abundance: few; v_gene: TRBV10-2; CDR3nt: TGCGCCAGCAGTGAGTCTAGAGGGGGTGAACTAGCCAAAAACATTCAGTACTTC; CDR3aa: CASSESRGGELAKNIQYF
j_gene: TRBJ2-3; d_gene: TRBD1; abundance: few; v_gene: TRBV2; CDR3nt: TGTGCCAGCAGAAGGACAGGGTCAGATACGCAGTATTTT; CDR3aa: CASRRTGSDTQYF
j_gene: TRBJ2-6; d_gene: TRBD1; abundance: .; v_gene: TRBV18; CDR3nt: TGTGCCAGCTCACCTCTAGAAGGGGGCGCTGGGGCCAACGGCCTGACTTTC; CDR3aa: CASSPLEGGAGANGLTF
j_gene: TRBJ2-7; d_gene: TRBD1; abundance: .; v_gene: TRBV7-9; CDR3nt: TGTGCCAGCAGCTTAACTGGGACAGGGGTATACGAGCAGTACTTC; CDR3aa: CASSLTGTGVYEQYF
j_gene: TRBJ1-6; d_gene: .; abundance: once; v_gene: TRBV7-9; CDR3nt: TGTGCCAGCAGCTTAGGTGGCAGGGGTTATAATTCACCCCTCCACTTT; CDR3aa: CASSLGGRGYNSPLHF
j_gene: TRBJ2-3; d_gene: TRBD2; abundance: .; v_gene: TRBV9; CDR3nt: TGTGCCAGCAGTCCATCAAGAGCGGGGGCCCTCACAGATACGCAGTATTTT; CDR3aa: CASSPSRAGALTDTQYF
j_gene: TRBJ1-1; d_gene: .; abundance: .; v_gene: TRBV4-3; CDR3nt: TGCGCCAGCAGCCAAGATCCGACAGGGAACACTGAAGCTTTCTTT; CDR3aa: CASSQDPTGNTEAFF
j_gene: TRBJ2-5; d_gene: .; abundance: .; v_gene: TRBV6-1; CDR3nt: TGTGCCAGCAGTGAAAGCTCAAACAGGGGAGGAGAGACCCAGTACTTC; CDR3aa: CASSESSNRGGETQYF
j_gene: TRBJ2-7; d_gene: TRBD1; abundance: .; v_gene: TRBV27; CDR3nt: TGTGCCAGCAGTTACAGACAGGGACCCTACGAGCAGTACTTC; CDR3aa: CASSYRQGPYEQYF
j_gene: TRBJ1-5; d_gene: .; abundance: few; v_gene: TRBV10-1; CDR3nt: TGCGCCAGCAGAGCCCTTGGGCCCCAGCATTTT; CDR3aa: CASRALGPQHF
j_gene: TRBJ2-3; d_gene: .; abundance: .; v_gene: TRBV5-4; CDR3nt: TGTGCCAGCAGCTTGGGAGGCGATACGCAGTATTTT; CDR3aa: CASSLGGDTQYF
j_gene: TRBJ2-7; d_gene: TRBD2; abundance: few; v_gene: TRBV15; CDR3nt: TGTGCCACCAGCAGAGCCCTAGCGGGGGGCGACTACGAGCAGTACTTC; CDR3aa: CATSRALAGGDYEQYF
j_gene: TRBJ2-6; d_gene: .; abundance: .; v_gene: TRBV11-2; CDR3nt: TGTGCCAGCAGAAAAGGGGTGCGGGACTCCCGGAACGGCCTGACTTTC; CDR3aa: CASRKGVRDSRNGLTF
j_gene: TRBJ1-2; d_gene: .; abundance: .; v_gene: TRBV11-2; CDR3nt: TGTGCCAGCAGCTTCCAGGGGTCGTATGGCTACACCTTC; CDR3aa: CASSFQGSYGYTF
j_gene: TRBJ2-1; d_gene: TRBD2; abundance: .; v_gene: TRBV7-8; CDR3nt: TGTGCCAGCAGCGAGGGACTAGCGGGAGGGGGTGAGCAGTTCTTC; CDR3aa: CASSEGLAGGGEQFF
j_gene: TRBJ2-5; d_gene: .; abundance: .; v_gene: TRBV7-9; CDR3nt: TGTGCCAGCAGCTCACGCCCCGGGGATCAAGAGACCCAGTACTTC; CDR3aa: CASSSRPGDQETQYF
j_gene: TRBJ2-3; d_gene: TRBD2; abundance: .; v_gene: TRBV19; CDR3nt: TGTGCCAGTAGTCCTGGCCTAGCGGGAGTAGGGGATACGCAGTATTTT; CDR3aa: CASSPGLAGVGDTQYF
j_gene: TRBJ1-1; d_gene: .; abundance: .; v_gene: TRBV15; CDR3nt: TGTGCCACCAGCAGAGAGCAGACAGACACTGAAGCTTTCTTT; CDR3aa: CATSREQTDTEAFF
j_gene: TRBJ2-1; d_gene: .; abundance: .; v_gene: TRBV9; CDR3nt: TGTGCCAGCAGCCTAAGAGGGACACTCTACAATGAGCAGTTCTTC; CDR3aa: CASSLRGTLYNEQFF
j_gene: TRBJ1-1; d_gene: TRBD1; abundance: once; v_gene: TRBV18; CDR3nt: TGTGCCAGCTCACCAAGACAGGGGATAAACACTGAAGCTTTCTTT; CDR3aa: CASSPRQGINTEAFF
j_gene: TRBJ2-5; d_gene: TRBD1; abundance: .; v_gene: TRBV5-6; CDR3nt: TGTGCCAGCAGCTGGGGACAGGGCGGGATAGAGACCCAGTACTTC; CDR3aa: CASSWGQGGIETQYF
j_gene: TRBJ2-5; d_gene: .; abundance: few; v_gene: TRBV6-6; CDR3nt: TGTGCCAGCAGTTACCCCGGCGAGCAGGGGATGGAGACCCAGTACTTC; CDR3aa: CASSYPGEQGMETQYF
j_gene: TRBJ2-3; d_gene: TRBD1; abundance: .; v_gene: TRBV7-2; CDR3nt: TGTGCCAGCAGCCCCGGGTACAGCTGGGACAGTGGAGATACGCAGTATTTT; CDR3aa: CASSPGYSWDSGDTQYF